Only a few counts were recorded for the clone carrying this T cell receptor (beta chain). Its antigen is not known. The CDR3 consists of 15 residues. From germline, CDR1 is SGHTA and CDR2 FQGNSA. The V end lost 6 bases, the J end lost 0 bases, and 13 bases lay between the germline ends. This specimen comes from a study of CD8 T cells in ankylosing spondylitis. The study's findings and limits: Clones linked to disease were reported to show significant enrichment in matched ankylosing spondylitis synovial fluid. A motif in TCR beta, a set of about 8 highly homologous variants, appeared characteristic of ankylosing spondylitis blood. Disease-linked clones bore a CD8+ phenotype, appearing relatively rarely in peripheral blood.

A quantitative 5'-RACE method, one with molecular barcodes, was used to make TCR beta libraries. TCRdb passed the 5' RACE reads through MiXCR, listing each CDR3 protein once. The sample records about 220,000 distinct CDR3 sequences, 8% to 11% being singletons. The chain uses TRBV7-2 and TRBJ2-3; D is uncertain. The sequenced material came from blood, either unsorted or a sorted T cell fraction (not recorded which). This receptor was identified in a male donor with ankylosing spondylitis or in good health (not recorded which). The CDR3 region has the DNA TGTGCCAGCAGTTTCCAGAGAAGGAGCACAGATACGCAGTATTTT. Residues: CASSFQRRSTDTQYF.